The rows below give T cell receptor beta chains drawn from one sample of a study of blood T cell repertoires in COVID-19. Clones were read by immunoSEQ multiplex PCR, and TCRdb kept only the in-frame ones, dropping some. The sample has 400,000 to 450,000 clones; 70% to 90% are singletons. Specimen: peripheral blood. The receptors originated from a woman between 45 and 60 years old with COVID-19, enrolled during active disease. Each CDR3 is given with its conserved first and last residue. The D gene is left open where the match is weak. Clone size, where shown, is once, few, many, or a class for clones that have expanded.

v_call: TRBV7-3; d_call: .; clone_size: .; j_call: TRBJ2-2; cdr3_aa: CASSLDSWAGSNTGELFF; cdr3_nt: TGTGCCAGCAGCTTAGATTCTTGGGCGGGGTCGAACACCGGGGAGCTGTTTTTT
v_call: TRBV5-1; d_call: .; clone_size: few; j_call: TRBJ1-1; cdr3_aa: CASSWDAGSTEAFF; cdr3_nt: TGCGCCAGCAGCTGGGACGCGGGGTCCACTGAAGCTTTCTTT
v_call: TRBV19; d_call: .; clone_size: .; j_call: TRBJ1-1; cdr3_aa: CASRYSWGDTEAFF; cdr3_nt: TGTGCCAGCCGATACTCCTGGGGAGACACTGAAGCTTTCTTT
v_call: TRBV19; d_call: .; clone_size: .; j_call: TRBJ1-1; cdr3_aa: CASSRGGENTEAFF; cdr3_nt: TGTGCCAGTAGCAGGGGAGGGGAGAACACTGAAGCTTTCTTT
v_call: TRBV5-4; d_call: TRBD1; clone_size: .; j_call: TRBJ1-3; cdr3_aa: CASSSGGIGNTIYF; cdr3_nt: TGTGCCAGCAGCTCAGGGGGTATTGGAAACACCATATATTTT
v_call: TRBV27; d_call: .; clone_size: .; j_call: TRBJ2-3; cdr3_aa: CASSLGGRLDTQYF; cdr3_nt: TGTGCCAGCAGTTTAGGGGGCAGGTTAGATACGCAGTATTTT
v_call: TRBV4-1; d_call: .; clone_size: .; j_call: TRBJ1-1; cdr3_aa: CASSQVIGGPSEAFF; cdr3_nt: TGCGCCAGCAGCCAAGTGATCGGGGGGCCATCTGAAGCTTTCTTT
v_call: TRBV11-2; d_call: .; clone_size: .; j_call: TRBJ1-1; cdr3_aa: CASSPGAYENTEAFF; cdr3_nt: TGTGCCAGCAGTCCTGGGGCGTATGAGAACACTGAAGCTTTCTTT
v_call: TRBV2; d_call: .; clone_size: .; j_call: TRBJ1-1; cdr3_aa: CASSSQGQENTEAFF; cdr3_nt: TGTGCCAGCAGTTCACAGGGACAAGAGAACACTGAAGCTTTCTTT
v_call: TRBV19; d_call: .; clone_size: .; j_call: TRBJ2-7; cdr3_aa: CASRGASSYEQYF; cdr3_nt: TGTGCCAGTAGAGGGGCCAGTTCCTACGAGCAGTACTTC
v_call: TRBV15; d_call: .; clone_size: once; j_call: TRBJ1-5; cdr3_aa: CATSRDAGGRQPQHF; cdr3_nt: TGTGCCACCAGCAGAGACGCGGGGGGACGTCAGCCCCAGCATTTT
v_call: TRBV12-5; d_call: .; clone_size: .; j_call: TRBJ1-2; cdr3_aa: CASGLESYGYTF; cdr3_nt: TGTGCTAGTGGTTTGGAGAGCTATGGCTACACCTTC
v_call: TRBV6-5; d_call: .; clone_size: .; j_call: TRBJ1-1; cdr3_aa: CASSKGDGGTEAFF; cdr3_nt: TGTGCCAGCTCAAAGGGGGATGGGGGCACTGAAGCTTTCTTT
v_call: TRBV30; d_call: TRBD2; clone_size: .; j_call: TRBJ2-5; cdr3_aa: CAWETGTSETQYF; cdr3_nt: TGTGCCTGGGAAACCGGGACTAGCGAGACCCAGTACTTC
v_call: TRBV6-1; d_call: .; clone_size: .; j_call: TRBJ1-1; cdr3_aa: CASSEPGLMNTEAFF; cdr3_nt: TGTGCCAGCAGTGAACCCGGACTCATGAACACTGAAGCTTTCTTT
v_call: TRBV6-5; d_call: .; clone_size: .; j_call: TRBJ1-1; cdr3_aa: CASSPEGVVGEAFF; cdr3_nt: TGTGCCAGCAGTCCCGAGGGGGTTGTAGGTGAAGCTTTCTTT
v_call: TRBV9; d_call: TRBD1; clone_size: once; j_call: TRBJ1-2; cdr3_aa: CASSVGTGHYYGYTF; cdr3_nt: TGTGCCAGCAGCGTAGGGACAGGGCACTACTATGGCTACACCTTC
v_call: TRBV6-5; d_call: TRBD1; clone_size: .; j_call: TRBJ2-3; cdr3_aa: CASSDSTGGRDTQYF; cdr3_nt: TGTGCCAGCAGTGACTCGACAGGGGGCAGGGATACGCAGTATTTT
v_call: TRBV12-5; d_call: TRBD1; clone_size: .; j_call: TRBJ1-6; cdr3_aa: CASGPGDSGLNSPLHF; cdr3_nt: TGTGCTAGTGGTCCCGGGGACAGTGGGCTTAATTCACCCCTCCACTTT
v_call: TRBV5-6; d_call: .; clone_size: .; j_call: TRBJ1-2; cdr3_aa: CASSERGRFYGYTF; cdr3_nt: TGTGCCAGCAGCGAGCGGGGGCGCTTCTATGGCTACACCTTC
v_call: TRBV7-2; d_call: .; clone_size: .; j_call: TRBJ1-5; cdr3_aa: CASSSDWTGPGGPQHF; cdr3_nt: TGTGCCAGCAGCTCCGACTGGACGGGACCGGGGGGGCCCCAGCATTTT
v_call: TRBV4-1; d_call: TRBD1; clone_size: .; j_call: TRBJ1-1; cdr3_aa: CASSHRQGLNTEAFF; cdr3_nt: TGCGCCAGCAGCCATAGACAGGGATTGAACACTGAAGCTTTCTTT
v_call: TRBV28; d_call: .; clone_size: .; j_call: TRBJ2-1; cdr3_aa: CASSLWTGNAFF; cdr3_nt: TGTGCCAGCAGTCTCTGGACGGGGAATGCGTTCTTC
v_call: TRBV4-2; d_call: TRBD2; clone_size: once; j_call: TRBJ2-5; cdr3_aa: CASGPAGGPGAKVTQYF; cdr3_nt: TGTGCCAGTGGGCCAGCGGGGGGGCCCGGGGCAAAAGTGACCCAGTACTTC
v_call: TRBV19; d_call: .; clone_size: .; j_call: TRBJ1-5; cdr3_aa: CASSPGQFAQPQHF; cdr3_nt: TGTGCCAGTAGTCCAGGACAGTTCGCCCAGCCCCAGCATTTT
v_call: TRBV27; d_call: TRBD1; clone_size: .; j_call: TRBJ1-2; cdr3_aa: CASTNQQGGGYTF; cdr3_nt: TGTGCCAGCACAAACCAACAGGGGGGAGGCTACACCTTC
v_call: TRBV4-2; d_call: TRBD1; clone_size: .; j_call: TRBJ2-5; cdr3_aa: CASSQEGQANQETQYF; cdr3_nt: TGTGCCAGCAGCCAAGAGGGACAGGCTAACCAAGAGACCCAGTACTTC
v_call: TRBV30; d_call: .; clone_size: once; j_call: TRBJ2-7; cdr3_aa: CAWGRSYEQYF; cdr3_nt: TGTGCCTGGGGGAGGTCCTACGAGCAGTACTTC
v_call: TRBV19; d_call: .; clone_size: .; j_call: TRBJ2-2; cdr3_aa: CASSDSSSNTGELFF; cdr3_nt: TGTGCCAGTAGTGATAGTAGCTCGAACACCGGGGAGCTGTTTTTT
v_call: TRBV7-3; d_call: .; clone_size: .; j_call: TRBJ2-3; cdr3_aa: CATSRSGNTDTQYF; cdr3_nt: TGTGCCACCTCACGGTCAGGAAACACAGATACGCAGTATTTT
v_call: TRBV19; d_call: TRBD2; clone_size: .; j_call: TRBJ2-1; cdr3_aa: CASSTPPAGGPNEQFF; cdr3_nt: TGTGCCAGTAGTACCCCTCCTGCGGGGGGGCCCAATGAGCAGTTCTTC
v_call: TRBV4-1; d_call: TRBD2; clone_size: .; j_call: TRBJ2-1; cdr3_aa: CASSQDPTSAHEQFF; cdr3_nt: TGCGCCAGCAGCCAAGATCCGACTAGCGCCCATGAGCAGTTCTTC
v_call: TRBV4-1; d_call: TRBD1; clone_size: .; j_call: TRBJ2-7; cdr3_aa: CASSQGDRSYEQYF; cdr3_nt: TGCGCCAGCAGCCAAGGGGACAGAAGCTACGAGCAGTACTTC